This is a list of T cell receptor beta chains from one sample in a study of shared T cell receptors in the human thymus. The method was immunoSEQ multiplex PCR; TCRdb's version includes in-frame clones alone and lacks a portion of them. Of approximately 660,000 clones listed, roughly 90% are singletons. The sample also formed part of further work on human thymus T cells.

The material sequenced was thymocytes. These TCRs come from a boy under two years old with a congenital heart defect. Each CDR3 is given with its conserved first and last residue. D genes are given only for firm matches. Rows may omit the clone size; those that give it use once, few, many or a size class.

D gene	V gene	J gene	clone size	CDR3 protein	CDR3 DNA
NA	TRBV5-6	TRBJ2-7	NA	CASSAPRGGDEQYF	TGTGCCAGCAGCGCCCCCCGAGGGGGGGACGAGCAGTACTTC
TRBD2	TRBV7-2	TRBJ2-7	NA	CASSLVSGYEQYF	TGTGCCAGCAGCTTAGTTAGCGGGTACGAGCAGTACTTC
TRBD1	TRBV4-2	TRBJ2-7	NA	CASSQDRADRPDRSSYEQYF	TGTGCCAGCAGCCAAGATCGGGCCGATCGTCCGGACAGGAGCTCCTACGAGCAGTACTTC
NA	TRBV5-5	TRBJ1-1	NA	CASSLDRESEAFF	TGTGCCAGCAGCTTGGACCGGGAATCTGAAGCTTTCTTT
TRBD1	TRBV28	TRBJ2-7	NA	CASRDLQGYEQYF	TGTGCCAGCAGGGATTTACAGGGGTACGAGCAGTACTTC
NA	TRBV30	TRBJ1-1	NA	CAWGGEGENTEAFF	TGTGCCTGGGGGGGAGAGGGGGAGAACACTGAAGCTTTCTTT
TRBD2	TRBV11-3	TRBJ2-7	NA	CASSHGSSGSRSSYEQYF	TGTGCCAGCAGCCATGGATCCAGCGGGAGCCGTAGCTCCTACGAGCAGTACTTC
NA	TRBV19	TRBJ1-5	few	CASSSSGGRPQHF	TGTGCCAGTAGTTCTTCCGGGGGACGTCCTCAGCATTTT
TRBD1	TRBV5-1	TRBJ2-5	NA	CASSPDRGQETQYF	TGCGCCAGCAGCCCAGACAGGGGCCAAGAGACCCAGTACTTC
TRBD2	TRBV7-8	TRBJ2-3	NA	CASSPSGTGGGDTQYF	TGTGCCAGCAGCCCTTCGGGGACCGGGGGGGGAGATACGCAGTATTTT
TRBD2	TRBV15	TRBJ2-7	once	CATSKGTSGSYEQYF	TGTGCCACCAGCAAAGGGACTAGCGGATCCTACGAGCAGTACTTC
NA	TRBV7-6	TRBJ2-4	NA	CASSLVSGNGLTKNIQYF	TGTGCCAGCAGCTTAGTCTCGGGGAATGGTCTAACCAAAAACATTCAGTACTTC
TRBD2	TRBV29-1	TRBJ2-1	NA	CSVEPGGAGDNEQFF	TGCAGCGTTGAACCGGGGGGGGCTGGGGACAATGAGCAGTTCTTC
TRBD1	TRBV5-1	TRBJ2-7	NA	CASSLQGTDLYEQYF	TGCGCCAGCAGCTTGCAGGGGACAGATCTCTACGAGCAGTACTTC
NA	TRBV19	TRBJ1-2	NA	CASSEVVDYGYTF	TGTGCCAGTAGCGAGGTAGTGGACTATGGCTACACCTTC
NA	TRBV4-3	TRBJ1-1	NA	CASSQDQPSGTEAFF	TGCGCCAGCAGCCAAGATCAACCCTCGGGCACTGAAGCTTTCTTT
NA	TRBV28	TRBJ2-1	once	CASSSSRHYNEQFF	TGTGCCAGCAGCTCTAGCCGACACTACAATGAGCAGTTCTTC
NA	TRBV7-9	TRBJ2-1	NA	CASSSRQANNEQFF	TGTGCCAGCAGCTCCAGACAGGCCAACAATGAGCAGTTCTTC
NA	TRBV14	TRBJ2-1	NA	CASSQVSIGGVGRRDNEQFF	TGTGCCAGCAGCCAAGTCTCGATTGGAGGGGTGGGACGGAGGGACAATGAGCAGTTCTTC
NA	TRBV6-5	TRBJ1-2	NA	CASRRRGGDFYGYTF	TGTGCCAGCAGGCGTAGAGGCGGGGACTTCTATGGCTACACCTTC
NA	TRBV19	TRBJ1-4	NA	CASAGTRQSTNEKLFF	TGTGCCAGTGCCGGAACTCGACAGTCAACTAATGAAAAACTGTTTTTT
TRBD2	TRBV30	TRBJ2-1	NA	CAWSLLAGGGYEQFF	TGTGCCTGGAGTCTACTAGCGGGAGGGGGCTATGAGCAGTTCTTC
NA	TRBV27	TRBJ1-5	NA	CASSSGRGAQPQHF	TGTGCCAGCAGTTCAGGGCGGGGGGCTCAGCCCCAGCATTTT
NA	TRBV7-8	TRBJ2-7	NA	CASSYGQGRRYEQYF	TGTGCCAGCAGCTACGGCCAGGGGCGCCGCTACGAGCAGTACTTC
TRBD2	TRBV28	TRBJ2-5	NA	CASSLSEVAGGRETQYF	TGTGCCAGCAGTTTATCGGAAGTAGCGGGAGGTAGGGAGACCCAGTACTTC
NA	TRBV27	TRBJ2-7	NA	CASSAYRPDEQYF	TGTGCCAGCAGTGCGTACAGGCCGGACGAGCAGTACTTC
NA	TRBV15	TRBJ1-2	NA	CATSRDKERSNYGYTF	TGTGCCACCAGCAGAGATAAGGAGCGTTCTAACTATGGCTACACCTTC
TRBD1	TRBV7-2	TRBJ2-3	NA	CASSLVGTGAITDTQYF	TGTGCCAGCAGCTTAGTAGGGACAGGGGCGATCACAGATACGCAGTATTTT
NA	TRBV6-1	TRBJ1-3	NA	CASSALGFGNTIYF	TGTGCCAGCAGTGCCCTCGGGTTTGGAAACACCATATATTTT
NA	TRBV5-1	TRBJ2-1	NA	CASSPGGGLGGDNEQFF	TGCGCCAGCAGCCCGGGAGGAGGACTAGGGGGGGACAATGAGCAGTTCTTC
NA	TRBV29-1	TRBJ2-7	NA	CSVETYGDREEEQYF	TGCAGCGTTGAGACTTACGGTGACAGGGAGGAGGAGCAGTACTTC
NA	TRBV7-2	TRBJ1-2	NA	CASSCPEDGYTF	TGTGCCAGCAGCTGTCCAGAGGATGGCTACACCTTC
NA	TRBV27	TRBJ1-5	NA	CASSLCSDSNQPQHF	TGTGCCAGCAGTTTATGTTCAGATAGCAATCAGCCCCAGCATTTT
TRBD1	TRBV27	TRBJ2-7	once	CASSPRRGPEYEQYF	TGTGCCAGCAGTCCACGCAGGGGGCCGGAATACGAGCAGTACTTC
TRBD1	TRBV5-4	TRBJ2-5	NA	CASSPGTDGETQYF	TGTGCCAGCAGCCCCGGGACAGACGGAGAGACCCAGTACTTC
NA	TRBV7-9	TRBJ1-2	NA	CASSLARAQDGYTF	TGTGCCAGCAGCTTAGCGCGAGCACAGGATGGCTACACCTTC
NA	TRBV21-1	TRBJ2-2	NA	CASSPPGHNTGELFF	TGTGCCAGCAGCCCTCCGGGACACAACACCGGGGAGCTGTTTTTT
NA	TRBV18	TRBJ1-2	NA	CASSPPLGRRLANYGYTF	TGTGCCAGCTCACCACCGCTGGGCAGGAGGTTGGCTAACTATGGCTACACCTTC
TRBD2	TRBV5-4	TRBJ2-7	NA	CASSEAAGGSYEQYF	TGTGCCAGCAGCGAGGCAGCGGGGGGCTCCTACGAGCAGTACTTC
NA	TRBV19	TRBJ2-1	NA	CASSIRGAGTYEQFF	TGTGCCAGTAGTATTCGTGGGGCCGGTACATATGAGCAGTTCTTC
TRBD2	TRBV2	TRBJ2-3	once	CARPGLAGWATDTQYF	TGTGCCAGACCGGGACTAGCGGGATGGGCGACAGATACGCAGTATTTT
NA	TRBV28	TRBJ2-2	once	CASSLFGQEGGYTGELFF	TGTGCCAGCAGTTTATTCGGACAGGAGGGGGGCTACACCGGGGAGCTGTTTTTT
TRBD2	TRBV5-6	TRBJ2-7	NA	CASSPGRTSGDLYPIYVSF	TGTGCCAGCAGCCCGGGGCGGACTAGCGGCGATCTCTATCCAATTTATGTCAGCTTC
TRBD1	TRBV4-1	TRBJ2-5	NA	CASSPRDRENSETQYF	TGCGCCAGCAGCCCTCGGGACAGGGAGAATTCGGAGACCCAGTACTTC
NA	TRBV29-1	TRBJ2-1	NA	CSVEDLRGSPNEQFF	TGCAGCGTTGAAGATCTTCGGGGGAGTCCCAATGAGCAGTTCTTC
NA	TRBV5-4	TRBJ1-3	few	CASSFGRGGGNTIYF	TGTGCCAGCAGCTTCGGCAGGGGCGGTGGAAACACCATATATTTT
TRBD2	TRBV14	TRBJ2-7	NA	CASSQASLGLAGDGSLEQYF	TGTGCCAGCAGCCAAGCCAGCCTGGGACTAGCGGGAGACGGGTCGCTCGAGCAGTACTTC
TRBD1	TRBV28	TRBJ1-5	few	CASSLWEGTGINQPQHF	TGTGCCAGCAGTTTATGGGAGGGGACAGGGATCAATCAGCCCCAGCATTTT
TRBD1	TRBV10-3	TRBJ1-4	few	CAISRDRGREKLFF	TGTGCCATCAGTCGGGACAGGGGACGAGAAAAACTGTTTTTT
NA	TRBV27	TRBJ2-7	once	CASSLYHPMSSYEQYF	TGTGCCAGCAGTTTATACCACCCTATGAGCTCCTACGAGCAGTACTTC
NA	TRBV6-1	TRBJ2-7	NA	CASSSRRAYEQYF	TGTGCCAGCAGTAGCCGTCGTGCCTACGAGCAGTACTTC
TRBD2	TRBV4-1	TRBJ2-7	NA	CASSQPFGLRVPAGAGDEQYF	TGCGCCAGCAGCCAACCTTTCGGGCTCCGGGTCCCAGCGGGGGCCGGGGACGAGCAGTACTTC
TRBD2	TRBV30	TRBJ2-1	NA	CAWKGASGTYEQFF	TGTGCCTGGAAGGGGGCTAGCGGGACTTATGAGCAGTTCTTC
NA	TRBV11-1	TRBJ2-6	NA	CAKKEGRPSLLSGANVLTF	TGTGCCAAAAAGGAGGGCAGACCCTCCCTCCTCTCTGGGGCCAACGTCCTGACTTTC